Below are 11 T cell receptor beta chains sequenced from a single sample in a study of CD8 T cells in Susac syndrome. With random hexamers, reverse transcription was performed on about 0.5 to 1 ug of RNA. One entry per CDR3 protein, called by TCRdb with MiXCR from the immunoSEQ multiplex PCR reads. The data show some 160,000 distinct CDR3 sequences, more than 90% seen once. Sequences were obtained from CD4+ T cells from PBMCs. The source is a human donor with Susac syndrome.

V usage is TRBV20-1 and J usage is TRBJ1-1; weak D call: TRBD1 (6 bases). Deletions cut 3 bases from V and 8 bases from J, with 13 bases between. The CDR3 has 12 amino acids. Looked up from germline, CDR1 is DFQATT and CDR2 is SNEGSKA (reference sequence). Written as DNA, the CDR3 is TGCAGTGCTAGTCTTTCAGGGGCGGAAGCTTTCTTT. It yields the protein CSASLSGAEAFF.

This sequence joins TRBV25-1 and TRBJ1-2, with D possibly TRBD1 on 5 matching bases. Trimming shortened V by 6 bases and J by 4 bases, and 12 bases separated the two germline ends. Germline V CDR1 and CDR2: MGHDK, SYGVNS. The CDR3 runs to 13 residues. The CDR3 here is CASRRDATYGYTF. DNA of the CDR3: TGTGCCAGCAGAAGGGACGCTACCTATGGCTACACCTTC.

This clonotype was recorded once. The chain couples TRBV29-1 to TRBJ1-1; D might be TRBD1 (6 bases). The CDR3 has 12 residues. CDR1 is SQVTM, CDR2 ANQGSEA, per germline. The V and J ends lost 4 bases and 5 bases respectively, with 11 bases between them. The CDR3 DNA is TGCAGCGTTGGTGGTCAGGGGACTGAAGCTTTCTTT. It translates to CSVGGQGTEAFF.

This chain joins TRBV14 and TRBJ2-1; tentative D call: TRBD2 (6 bases). The CDR3 extends over 12 amino acids. CDR1 SGHDN and CDR2 FVKESK come from the germline V gene. Trimming shortened V by 4 bases and J by 10 bases, and 11 bases separated the two germline ends. CDR3 region: CASSRYGGEQFF. The DNA of the CDR3 is TGTGCCAGCAGCCGATACGGGGGAGAGCAGTTCTTC.

This chain joins TRBV5-6 and TRBJ2-7; D may be TRBD2 (6 bases). CDR3 length: 14 residues. The germline CDR1 and CDR2 sequences are SGHDT and YYEEEE. Trimming pared 4 bases from V and 2 bases from J, leaving 13 bases between. For the CDR3, the DNA is TGTGCCAGCAGCCGGAGGGACGCAACCTACGAGCAGTACTTC. It yields the protein CASSRRDATYEQYF.

The chain is built from TRBV4-2 and TRBJ2-7; TRBD1 agrees at 8 bases. The CDR3 loop spans 15 amino acids. CDR1 is LGHNA, CDR2 YNFKEQ, per germline. Losses at the gene ends were 1 base for V and 4 bases for J; bases not matched to a gene: 6. CDR3 in DNA: TGTGCCAGCAGCCAAGCTCCAGGGGGCGAGTACGAGCAGTACTTC. Translating it yields CASSQAPGGEYEQYF.

This clonotype appeared a single time. CDR3 in amino acids: CASSIAPRTGTSPLHF. CDR3 sequence (DNA): TGTGCCAGTAGTATAGCCCCCAGGACAGGGACTTCACCCCTCCACTTT. J is TRBJ1-6 and V is TRBV19, with 8 nucleotides matching TRBD1. This CDR3 has 16 residues. After removal of 1 base from V and 9 bases from J, the junction contained 8 bases not matched to a gene. Germline CDR1 is LNHDA and CDR2 is SQIVND (reference sequence).

V usage is TRBV18 and J usage is TRBJ2-6; 8 bases match TRBD1. The CDR3 covers 18 residues. The J segment lost 1 base and the V segment lost 0 bases, leaving 5 bases of the junction unmatched. The V gene's germline CDR1 is KGHSH and CDR2 LQKENI. This chain's CDR3 is CASSPPRDRNSGANVLTF. CDR3 nucleotide sequence: TGTGCCAGCTCACCACCCCGGGACAGGAATTCTGGGGCCAACGTCCTGACTTTC.

The rearrangement links TRBV12-3 or TRBV12-4 to TRBJ2-7, with TRBD1 matching over 10 bases. The CDR3 has 13 amino acids. Losses at the gene ends were 6 bases for V and 4 bases for J; bases not matched to a gene: 3. Written as DNA, the CDR3 is TGTGCCAGCAGCTGGGGACAGGGGTACGAGCAGTACTTC. Amino acid sequence: CASSWGQGYEQYF.

This clonotype appeared a single time. The V gene is TRBV9, the J gene TRBJ1-5; D might be TRBD1 (5 bases). Per the germline V gene, CDR1 is SGDLS and CDR2 is YYNGEE. The CDR3 extends over 14 amino acids. Trimming pared 0 bases from V and 7 bases from J, leaving 11 bases between. Here the CDR3 DNA reads TGTGCCAGCAGCGTAGAGGTTGAGGGGCAGCCCCAGCATTTT. It codes for CASSVEVEGQPQHF. Together with reference TRBV9 and TRBJ1-5, the CDR3 gives the full variable domain: DSGVTQTPKHLITATGQRVTLRCSPRSGDLSVYWYQQSLDQGLQFLIQYYNGEERAKGNILERFSAQQFPDLHSELNLSSLELGDSALYFCASSVEVEGQPQHFGDGTRLSIL.

V gene TRBV15 combines with J gene TRBJ2-1; unclear D gene. Trimming took off 4 bases at V and 5 bases at J, with 12 bases between the two ends. There are 14 residues in the CDR3. The germline gives CDR1 LNHNV, CDR2 YYDKDF (reference sequence). DNA for the CDR3: TGTGCCACCAGCACTGCTAGTTGGGACAATGAGCAGTTCTTC. Amino acid sequence: CATSTASWDNEQFF. Supplemented by reference TRBV15 and TRBJ2-1, the full variable domain reads DAMVIQNPRYQVTQFGKPVTLSCSQTLNHNVMYWYQQKSSQAPKLLFHYYDKDFNNEADTPDNFQSRRPNTSFCFLDIRSPGLGDTAMYLCATSTASWDNEQFFGPGTRLTVL.